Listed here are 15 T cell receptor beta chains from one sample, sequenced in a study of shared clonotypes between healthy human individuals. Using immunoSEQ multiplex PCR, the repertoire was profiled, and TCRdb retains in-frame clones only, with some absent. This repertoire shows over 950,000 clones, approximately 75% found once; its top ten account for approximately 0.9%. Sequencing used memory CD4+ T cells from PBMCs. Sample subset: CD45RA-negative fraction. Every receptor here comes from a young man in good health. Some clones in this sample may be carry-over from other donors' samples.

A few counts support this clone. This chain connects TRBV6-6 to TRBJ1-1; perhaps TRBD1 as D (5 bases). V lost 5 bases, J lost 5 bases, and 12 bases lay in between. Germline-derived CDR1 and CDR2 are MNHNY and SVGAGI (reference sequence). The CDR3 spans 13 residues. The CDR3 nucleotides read TGTGCCAGCAGTATAAGGGGTTGGACTGAAGCTTTCTTT. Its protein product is CASSIRGWTEAFF.

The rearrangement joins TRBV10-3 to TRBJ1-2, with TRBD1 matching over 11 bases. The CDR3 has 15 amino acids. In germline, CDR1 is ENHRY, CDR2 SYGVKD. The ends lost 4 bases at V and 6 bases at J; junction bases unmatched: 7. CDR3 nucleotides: TGTGCCATCAGTGGCGGGACAGGGGGAGAAGATGGCTACACCTTC. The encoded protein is CAISGGTGGEDGYTF.

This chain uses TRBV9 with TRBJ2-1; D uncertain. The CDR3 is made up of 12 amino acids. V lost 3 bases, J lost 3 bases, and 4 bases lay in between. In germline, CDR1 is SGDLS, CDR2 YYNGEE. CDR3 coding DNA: TGTGCCAGCAGCGACGTCTACAATGAGCAGTTCTTC. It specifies CASSDVYNEQFF.

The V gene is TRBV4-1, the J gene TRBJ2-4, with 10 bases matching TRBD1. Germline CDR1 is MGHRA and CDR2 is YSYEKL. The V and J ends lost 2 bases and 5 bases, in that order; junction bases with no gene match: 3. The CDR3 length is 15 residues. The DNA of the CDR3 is TGCGCCAGCAGCCAACCAGACAGGGGGCAAAACATTCAGTACTTC. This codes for CASSQPDRGQNIQYF.

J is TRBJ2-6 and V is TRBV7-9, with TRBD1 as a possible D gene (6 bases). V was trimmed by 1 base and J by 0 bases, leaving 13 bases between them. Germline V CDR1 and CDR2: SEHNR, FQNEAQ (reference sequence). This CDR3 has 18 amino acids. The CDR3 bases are TGTGCCAGCAGCTTAGGTTCGACAGGATACTCTGGGGCCAACGTCCTGACTTTC. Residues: CASSLGSTGYSGANVLTF.

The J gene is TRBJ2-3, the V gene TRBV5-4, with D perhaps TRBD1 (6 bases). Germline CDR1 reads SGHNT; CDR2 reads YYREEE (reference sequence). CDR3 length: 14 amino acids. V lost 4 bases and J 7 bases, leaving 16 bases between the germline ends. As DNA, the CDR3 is TGTGCCAGCAGCCCAGGGACACCTAGACATACGCAGTATTTT. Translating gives CASSPGTPRHTQYF.

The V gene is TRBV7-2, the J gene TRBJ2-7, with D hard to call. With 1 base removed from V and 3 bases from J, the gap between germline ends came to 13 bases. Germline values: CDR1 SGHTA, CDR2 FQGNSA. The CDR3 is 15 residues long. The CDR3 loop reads CASSLVGRSNYEQYF. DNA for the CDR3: TGTGCCAGCAGCTTAGTTGGACGATCGAACTACGAGCAGTACTTC. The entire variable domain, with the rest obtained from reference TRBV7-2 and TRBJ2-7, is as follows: GAGVSQSPSNKVTEKGKDVELRCDPISGHTALYWYRQSLGQGLEFLIYFQGNSAPDKSGLPSDRFSAERTGGSVSTLTIQRTQQEDSAVYLCASSLVGRSNYEQYFGPGTRLTVT.

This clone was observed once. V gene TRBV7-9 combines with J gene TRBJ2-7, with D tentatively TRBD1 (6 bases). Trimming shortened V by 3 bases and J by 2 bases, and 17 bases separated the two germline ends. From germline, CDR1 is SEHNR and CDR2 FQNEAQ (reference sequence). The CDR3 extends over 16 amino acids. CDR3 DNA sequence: TGTGCCAGCAGCTTCGGCACCGACAGGTCTACCTACGAGCAGTACTTC. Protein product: CASSFGTDRSTYEQYF.

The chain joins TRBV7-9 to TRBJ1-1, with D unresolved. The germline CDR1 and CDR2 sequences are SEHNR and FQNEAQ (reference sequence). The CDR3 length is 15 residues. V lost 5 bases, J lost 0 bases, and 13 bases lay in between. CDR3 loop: CASSPMTRVNTEAFF. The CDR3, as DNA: TGTGCCAGCAGCCCCATGACTCGGGTGAACACTGAAGCTTTCTTT.

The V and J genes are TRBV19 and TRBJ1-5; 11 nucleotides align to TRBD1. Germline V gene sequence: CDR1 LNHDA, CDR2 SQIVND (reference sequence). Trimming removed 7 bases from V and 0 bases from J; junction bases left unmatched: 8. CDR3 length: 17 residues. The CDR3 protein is CASNSGTGGNSNQPQHF. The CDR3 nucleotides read TGTGCCAGTAACTCCGGGACAGGGGGTAATAGCAATCAGCCCCAGCATTTT.

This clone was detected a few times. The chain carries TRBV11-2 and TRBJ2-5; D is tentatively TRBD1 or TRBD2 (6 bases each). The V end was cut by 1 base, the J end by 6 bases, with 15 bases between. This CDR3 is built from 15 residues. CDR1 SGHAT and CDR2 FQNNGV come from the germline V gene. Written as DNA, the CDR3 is TGTGCCAGCAGCTTAGTGAGGGGGGCGTCGCAGACCCAGTACTTC. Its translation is CASSLVRGASQTQYF.

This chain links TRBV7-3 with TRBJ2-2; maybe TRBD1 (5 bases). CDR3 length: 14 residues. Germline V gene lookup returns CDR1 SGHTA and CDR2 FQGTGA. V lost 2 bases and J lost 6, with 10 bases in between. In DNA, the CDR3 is TGTGCCAGCAGCTTATTTAGGGGCGCCGGGGAGCTGTTTTTT. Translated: CASSLFRGAGELFF.

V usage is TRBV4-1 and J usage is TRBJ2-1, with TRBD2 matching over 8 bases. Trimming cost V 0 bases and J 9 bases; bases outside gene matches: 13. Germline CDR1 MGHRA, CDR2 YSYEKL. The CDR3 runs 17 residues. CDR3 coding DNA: TGCGCCAGCAGCCAAGAAGGGGGTAGCGGGATACTCAGTGAGCAGTTCTTC. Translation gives CASSQEGGSGILSEQFF.

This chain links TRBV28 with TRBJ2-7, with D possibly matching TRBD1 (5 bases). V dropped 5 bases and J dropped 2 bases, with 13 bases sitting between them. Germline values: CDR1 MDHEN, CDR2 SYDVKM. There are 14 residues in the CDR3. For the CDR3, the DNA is TGTGCCAGCAGTGGACACTTAGGGGCCTACGAGCAGTACTTC. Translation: CASSGHLGAYEQYF. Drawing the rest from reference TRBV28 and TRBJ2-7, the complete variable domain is DVKVTQSSRYLVKRTGEKVFLECVQDMDHENMFWYRQDPGLGLRLIYFSYDVKMKEKGDIPEGYSVSREKKERFSLILESASTNQTSMYLCASSGHLGAYEQYFGPGTRLTVT.

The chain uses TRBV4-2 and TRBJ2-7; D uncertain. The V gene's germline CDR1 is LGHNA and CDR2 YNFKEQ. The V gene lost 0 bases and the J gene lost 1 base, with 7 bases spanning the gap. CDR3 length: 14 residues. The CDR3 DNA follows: TGTGCCAGCAGCCAAGATTCCAAATCCTACGAGCAGTACTTC. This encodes CASSQDSKSYEQYF.